This T cell receptor beta chain stems from a study of T-cell memory formation after mild COVID-19. Study-level background: Largely, TCR clusters stayed within a single donor.

This CDR3 is 16 amino acids long. Germline CDR1 SEHNR, CDR2 FQNEAQ (reference sequence). After removal of 5 bases from V and 6 bases from J, the junction contained 7 bases not matched to a gene. Constant-segment primers and 5'RACE yielded cDNA libraries for TCR alpha and TCR beta, each carrying sample barcodes and UMIs. TCRdb analysed the 5' RACE reads with MiXCR anew, one entry per CDR3 protein. The repertoire holds a few hundred thousand distinct CDR3 sequences, with around 28% as singletons. The V call is TRBV7-9, the J call TRBJ2-1; TRBD2 matches 13 bases. The sample consisted of PBMCs or a T cell subset sorted from them (not recorded which). The receptor was derived from an adult woman who had mild COVID-19 (a few samples of this study predate the infection). Cell type and time point are not known. The CDR3 nucleotides read TGTGCCAGCAGCAAACTAGCGGGAGGGTATCTCAATGAGCAGTTCTTC. It codes for CASSKLAGGYLNEQFF.